This T cell receptor beta chain was identified in a study of blood T cell repertoires in COVID-19. Study-wide context: Material from acute and convalescent COVID-19 was sourced from the United States, Italy and Spain. Sources were T cells, B-cell-depleted T cells, or PBMCs; the material itself was cDNA or gDNA.

In the source study's methods: Amplification with reference gene primers provided the estimates of nucleated cell counts. This table comes from immunoSEQ multiplex PCR, and its TCRdb copy is limited to in-frame clones, with some not included. The V and J calls and clone size come from that table; D and trimming were worked out from the DNA. This sample yields some 78,000 clones, of which roughly 85% are seen a single time; 4.9% belongs to the top ten. The CDR3 totals 15 residues. Germline V gene lookup returns CDR1 KGHSH and CDR2 LQKENI. V was cut by 3 bases and J by 5 bases, with 16 bases left in between.

This chain connects TRBV18 to TRBJ1-2, with a possible D match to TRBD1 (6 bases). Sequencing input: peripheral blood. The clonotype comes from a woman over 75 with active or convalescent COVID-19. CDR3 sequence reads: CASSPILGQLYGYTF. Here the CDR3 DNA reads TGTGCCAGCTCACCCATCCTTGGACAGCTTTATGGCTACACCTTC.